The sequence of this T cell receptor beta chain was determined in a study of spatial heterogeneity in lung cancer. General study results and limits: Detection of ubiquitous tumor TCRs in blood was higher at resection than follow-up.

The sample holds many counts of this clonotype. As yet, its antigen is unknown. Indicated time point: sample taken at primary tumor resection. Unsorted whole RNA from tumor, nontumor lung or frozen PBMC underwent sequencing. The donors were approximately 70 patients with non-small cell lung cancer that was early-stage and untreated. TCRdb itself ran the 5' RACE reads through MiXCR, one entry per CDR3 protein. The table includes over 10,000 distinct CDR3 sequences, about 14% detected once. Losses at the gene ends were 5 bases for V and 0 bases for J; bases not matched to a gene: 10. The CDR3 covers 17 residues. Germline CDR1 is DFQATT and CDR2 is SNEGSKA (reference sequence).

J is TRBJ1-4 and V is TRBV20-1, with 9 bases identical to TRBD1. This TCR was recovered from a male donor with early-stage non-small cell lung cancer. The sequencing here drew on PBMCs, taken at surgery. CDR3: CSALRDRAFATNEKLFF. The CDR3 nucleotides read TGCAGTGCTCTCCGGGACAGGGCCTTTGCAACTAATGAAAAACTGTTTTTT.